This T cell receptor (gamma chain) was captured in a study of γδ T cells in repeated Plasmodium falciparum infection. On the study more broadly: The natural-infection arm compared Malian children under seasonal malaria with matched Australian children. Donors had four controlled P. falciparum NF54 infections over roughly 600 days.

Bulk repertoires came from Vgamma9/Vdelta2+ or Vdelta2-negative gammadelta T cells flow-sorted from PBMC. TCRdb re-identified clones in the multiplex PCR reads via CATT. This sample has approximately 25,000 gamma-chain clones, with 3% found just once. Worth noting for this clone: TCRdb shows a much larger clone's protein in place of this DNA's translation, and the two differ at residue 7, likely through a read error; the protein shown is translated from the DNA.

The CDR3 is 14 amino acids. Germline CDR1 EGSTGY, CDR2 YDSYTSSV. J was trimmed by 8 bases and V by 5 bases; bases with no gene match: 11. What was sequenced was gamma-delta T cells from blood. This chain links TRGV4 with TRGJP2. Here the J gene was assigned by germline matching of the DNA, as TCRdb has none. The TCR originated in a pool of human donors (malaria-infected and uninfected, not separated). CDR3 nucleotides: TGTGCCACCTGGGCCCCAACTAAAGATTGGATCAAGACGTTT. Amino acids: CATWAPTKDWIKTF.